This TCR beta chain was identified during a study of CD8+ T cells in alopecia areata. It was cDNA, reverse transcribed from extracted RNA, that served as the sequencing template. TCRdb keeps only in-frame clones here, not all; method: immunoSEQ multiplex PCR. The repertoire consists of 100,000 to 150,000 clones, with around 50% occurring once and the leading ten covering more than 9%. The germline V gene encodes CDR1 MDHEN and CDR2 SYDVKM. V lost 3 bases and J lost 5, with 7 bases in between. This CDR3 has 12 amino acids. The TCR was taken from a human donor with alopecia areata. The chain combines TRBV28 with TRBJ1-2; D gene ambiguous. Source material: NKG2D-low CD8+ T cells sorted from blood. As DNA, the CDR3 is TGTGCCAGCAGTTTTCGGCAGTATGGCTACACCTTC. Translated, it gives CASSFRQYGYTF.